This is a list of T cell receptor beta chains from one sample in a study of graft-versus-host responses after intestinal transplantation. The assay was immunoSEQ multiplex PCR, and TCRdb's table has in-frame clones only and misses some. This table has about 40,000 clones, roughly nine tenths appearing once. The source material was PBMCs, sampled approximately 310 days after intestinal transplant. Source of these receptors: a human patient who received an intestinal transplant, so some T cells may come from the graft donor. The CDR3 runs from the conserved cysteine through the conserved F or W. D genes are given only for firm matches. Expanded clones get a size class; other rows say once, few or many, or leave the size out.

D gene: -; V gene: TRBV2; clone size: -; J gene: TRBJ2-1; CDR3 DNA: TGTGCCAGCAGTGTGGACACCAATGAGCAGTTCTTC; CDR3 protein: CASSVDTNEQFF
D gene: TRBD1; V gene: TRBV13; clone size: -; J gene: TRBJ2-7; CDR3 DNA: TGTGCCAGCAGCCTCCGGGGACAGGGGGCGTCCTACGAGCAGTACTTC; CDR3 protein: CASSLRGQGASYEQYF
D gene: -; V gene: TRBV18; clone size: -; J gene: TRBJ1-1; CDR3 DNA: TGTGCCAGCTCACCACCAGGGGTAAGCACTGAAGCTTTCTTT; CDR3 protein: CASSPPGVSTEAFF
D gene: -; V gene: TRBV9; clone size: few; J gene: TRBJ2-1; CDR3 DNA: TGTGCCAGCAGCGTAGGCAGTGGCGCCCACAATGAGCAGTTCTTC; CDR3 protein: CASSVGSGAHNEQFF
D gene: TRBD2; V gene: TRBV11-2; clone size: once; J gene: TRBJ2-7; CDR3 DNA: TGTGCCAGCAGCTTAATGTGGCTAGCGGGGGACGGGAGCTACGAGCAGTACTTC; CDR3 protein: CASSLMWLAGDGSYEQYF
D gene: -; V gene: TRBV5-1; clone size: -; J gene: TRBJ1-1; CDR3 DNA: TGCGCCAGCAGCTTGCCTCCTATACAGAACACTGAAGCTTTCTTT; CDR3 protein: CASSLPPIQNTEAFF
D gene: TRBD1; V gene: TRBV6-1; clone size: -; J gene: TRBJ2-7; CDR3 DNA: TGTGCCAGCGGGACAGGGGGAACGGAGCAGTACTTC; CDR3 protein: CASGTGGTEQYF
D gene: -; V gene: TRBV11-3; clone size: -; J gene: TRBJ2-1; CDR3 DNA: TGTGCCAGCAGCTTAGAGAACCACAGGAGCAATGAGCAGTTCTTC; CDR3 protein: CASSLENHRSNEQFF
D gene: -; V gene: TRBV30; clone size: -; J gene: TRBJ2-2; CDR3 DNA: TGTGCCTGGATAGGAAGGGGTGCCAACACCGGGGAGCTGTTTTTT; CDR3 protein: CAWIGRGANTGELFF
D gene: -; V gene: TRBV28; clone size: -; J gene: TRBJ2-1; CDR3 DNA: TGTGCCAGCAGCTTAGGGGGTTCGGCGGGGAATGAGCAGTTCTTC; CDR3 protein: CASSLGGSAGNEQFF
D gene: -; V gene: TRBV7-9; clone size: -; J gene: TRBJ2-6; CDR3 DNA: TGTGCCAGCAGCTTAGGGGCTGGGGCCAACGTCCTGGCTTTC; CDR3 protein: CASSLGAGANVLAF
D gene: -; V gene: TRBV29-1; clone size: -; J gene: TRBJ1-1; CDR3 DNA: TGCAGCGTTGCGCTCGCGAACACTGAAGCTTTCTTT; CDR3 protein: CSVALANTEAFF
D gene: TRBD2; V gene: TRBV28; clone size: -; J gene: TRBJ2-3; CDR3 DNA: TGTGCCAGCAGTTTGCGGGAGGGCCTCCGGGGGCCAGATACGCAGTATTTT; CDR3 protein: CASSLREGLRGPDTQYF
D gene: -; V gene: TRBV5-1; clone size: -; J gene: TRBJ1-1; CDR3 DNA: TGCGCCAGCAGCTTAGGGGACACTGAAGCTTTCTTT; CDR3 protein: CASSLGDTEAFF
D gene: TRBD1; V gene: TRBV13; clone size: -; J gene: TRBJ1-1; CDR3 DNA: TGTGCCAGCAGCGCCGGGAGGGGGCGAGGGAACACTGAAGCTTTCTTT; CDR3 protein: CASSAGRGRGNTEAFF
D gene: -; V gene: TRBV29-1; clone size: -; J gene: TRBJ2-6; CDR3 DNA: TGCAGCGTTGCCTCCTCTGGGGCCAACGTCCTGACTTTC; CDR3 protein: CSVASSGANVLTF
D gene: -; V gene: TRBV5-1; clone size: -; J gene: TRBJ2-7; CDR3 DNA: TGCGCCAGCAGCAACAACAGGTACGAGCAGTACTTC; CDR3 protein: CASSNNRYEQYF
D gene: -; V gene: TRBV6-1; clone size: -; J gene: TRBJ2-5; CDR3 DNA: TGTGCCAGCAGTTTCATCGGGACCTACAGGGAGACCCAGTACTTC; CDR3 protein: CASSFIGTYRETQYF
D gene: -; V gene: TRBV7-2; clone size: -; J gene: TRBJ2-1; CDR3 DNA: TGTGCCAGCAGCCACAGGGATGGCTACAATGAGCAGTTCTTC; CDR3 protein: CASSHRDGYNEQFF
D gene: -; V gene: TRBV6-1; clone size: -; J gene: TRBJ1-2; CDR3 DNA: TGTGCCAGCAGTTTTGTGGAGGGAATAATGATAGGCTACACCTTC; CDR3 protein: CASSFVEGIMIGYTF
D gene: -; V gene: TRBV4-2; clone size: -; J gene: TRBJ1-4; CDR3 DNA: TGTGCCAGCAGCCATGATCGAGGCAGAATGACTAATGAAAAACTGTTTTTT; CDR3 protein: CASSHDRGRMTNEKLFF
D gene: TRBD1; V gene: TRBV7-9; clone size: -; J gene: TRBJ2-1; CDR3 DNA: TGTGCCAGCAGCCCAGGTAGGGGGCCCAGCTACAATGAGCAGTTCTTC; CDR3 protein: CASSPGRGPSYNEQFF
D gene: TRBD1; V gene: TRBV19; clone size: -; J gene: TRBJ1-2; CDR3 DNA: TGTGCCAGTAGTATGACAGGGGACCACTATGGCTACACCTTC; CDR3 protein: CASSMTGDHYGYTF
D gene: -; V gene: TRBV6-5; clone size: once; J gene: TRBJ2-3; CDR3 DNA: TGTGCCAGCAGTCTGGGGCATGACGAGACAGATACGCAGTATTTT; CDR3 protein: CASSLGHDETDTQYF
D gene: -; V gene: TRBV11-2; clone size: -; J gene: TRBJ2-6; CDR3 DNA: TGTGCCAGCCGCCCCCCCGGGGCCAACGTCCTGACTTTC; CDR3 protein: CASRPPGANVLTF
D gene: TRBD2; V gene: TRBV12-5; clone size: -; J gene: TRBJ2-7; CDR3 DNA: TGTGCTAGTGGTTTGGGGGGGACGGGAGGTAGGGACGAGCAGTACTTC; CDR3 protein: CASGLGGTGGRDEQYF
D gene: TRBD1; V gene: TRBV9; clone size: -; J gene: TRBJ2-1; CDR3 DNA: TGTGCCAGCAGCGTAGCTTTCGACAGGGGACGGTTCTTC; CDR3 protein: CASSVAFDRGRFF
D gene: TRBD2; V gene: TRBV6-1; clone size: -; J gene: TRBJ2-7; CDR3 DNA: TGTGCCAGCAGTTTAGCGGGAGCAGGAGAGCAGTACTTC; CDR3 protein: CASSLAGAGEQYF
D gene: TRBD1; V gene: TRBV4-1; clone size: -; J gene: TRBJ2-7; CDR3 DNA: TGCGCCAGCAGCCCAACCCGGGACAGGGGGGACTACGAGCAGTACTTC; CDR3 protein: CASSPTRDRGDYEQYF